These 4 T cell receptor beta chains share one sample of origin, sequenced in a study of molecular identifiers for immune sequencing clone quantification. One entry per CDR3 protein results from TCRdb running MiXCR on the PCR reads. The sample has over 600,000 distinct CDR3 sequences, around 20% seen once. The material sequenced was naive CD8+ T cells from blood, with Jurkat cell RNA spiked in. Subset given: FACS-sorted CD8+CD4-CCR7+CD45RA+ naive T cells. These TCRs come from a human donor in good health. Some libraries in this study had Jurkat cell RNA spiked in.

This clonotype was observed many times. CDR3 loop: CASSPIANTGELFF. The CDR3 region has the DNA TGTGCCAGCAGCCCAATCGCGAACACCGGGGAGCTGTTTTTT. The genes are TRBV7-9 and TRBJ2-2; the D is unclear. Germline V CDR1 and CDR2: SEHNR, FQNEAQ (reference sequence). The CDR3 has 14 amino acids. The V end was cut by 5 bases, the J end by 0 bases, with 7 bases between.

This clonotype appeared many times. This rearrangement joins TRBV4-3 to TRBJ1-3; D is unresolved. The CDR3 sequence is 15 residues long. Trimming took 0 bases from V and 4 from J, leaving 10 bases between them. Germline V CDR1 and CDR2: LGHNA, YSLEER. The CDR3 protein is CASSQDLLIGNTIYF. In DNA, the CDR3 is TGCGCCAGCAGCCAAGATCTATTGATAGGAAACACCATATATTTT.

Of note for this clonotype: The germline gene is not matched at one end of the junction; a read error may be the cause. The CDR3 is CTSSDSYNQPQHF. For the CDR3, the DNA is TGTACCAGTAGCGACAGTTACAATCAGCCCCAGCATTTT. This sequence joins TRBV19 and TRBJ1-5, with a possible D match to TRBD1 (5 bases). Per germline, CDR1 LNHDA and CDR2 SQIVND (reference sequence). This CDR3 has 13 amino acids.

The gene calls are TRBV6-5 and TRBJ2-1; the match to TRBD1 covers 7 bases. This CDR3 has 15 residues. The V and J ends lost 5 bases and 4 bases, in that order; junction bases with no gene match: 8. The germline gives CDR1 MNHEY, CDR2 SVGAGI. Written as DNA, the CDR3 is TGTGCCAGCAGTAGCCGGGACAGAGTTTACAATGAGCAGTTCTTC. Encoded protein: CASSSRDRVYNEQFF.